These 27 T cell receptor beta chains share one sample of origin, sequenced in a study of cytomegalovirus exposure and HLA in healthy donors. Both 60 Vbeta primers and 13 Jbeta primers went into the PCR. Clones were read by immunoSEQ multiplex PCR, and TCRdb kept only the in-frame ones, dropping some. The sample holds about 180,000 clones, 85% seen once. Sequenced material: PBMCs. These receptor sequences come from a boy aged 2 to 9 in good health and CMV-seronegative.

V usage is TRBV20-1 and J usage is TRBJ2-1; D is uncertain. The V end was cut by 4 bases, the J end by 7 bases, with 5 bases between. Germline CDR1 DFQATT, CDR2 SNEGSKA (reference sequence). The CDR3 runs 10 residues. The CDR3 protein is CSAIKNEQFF. CDR3 nucleotides: TGCAGTGCTATAAAAAATGAGCAGTTCTTC.

The V gene is TRBV13, the J gene TRBJ2-1, with 10 bases aligning to TRBD2. The length of the CDR3 is 15 residues. Germline CDR1 reads PRHDT; CDR2 reads FYEKMQ (reference sequence). Trimming cost V 5 bases and J 3 bases; bases outside gene matches: 4. The CDR3 DNA reads as TGTGCCAGCAGCCCCACTAGCGGGGTCTACAATGAGCAGTTCTTC. It yields the protein CASSPTSGVYNEQFF.

This chain connects TRBV7-2 to TRBJ1-4, with D maybe TRBD1 (5 bases). Germline V CDR1 and CDR2: SGHTA, FQGNSA. This CDR3 has 17 residues. V was clipped by 5 bases and J by 3 bases, with 19 bases between them. CDR3 coding DNA: TGTGCCAGCAGCCCGCGGGGCAGACCTGCCGCTAATGAAAAACTGTTTTTT. Protein product: CASSPRGRPAANEKLFF.

This clone appeared once. The chain has TRBV9 and TRBJ2-1; 7 bases agree with TRBD2. J lost 0 bases, V lost 7 bases, and 10 bases had no gene match. Germline V gives CDR1 SGDLS, CDR2 YYNGEE. This CDR3 has 16 residues. The CDR3 nucleotides read TGTGCCAGCGGCTTCAGGCGGGAGAGCTCCTACAATGAGCAGTTCTTC. Its translation: CASGFRRESSYNEQFF.

The chain uses TRBV5-8 and TRBJ2-1; D is uncertain. This CDR3 has 13 amino acids. The germline CDR1 and CDR2 sequences are SGHTS and YDEGEE. V was cut by 0 bases and J by 9 bases, with 10 bases left in between. CDR3: CASSLVFLREQFF. In nucleotides, the CDR3 is TGTGCCAGCAGCTTGGTTTTTCTGCGTGAGCAGTTCTTC.

V is TRBV12-5 and J is TRBJ2-1; maybe TRBD1 (6 bases). Germline V gives CDR1 LGHNT, CDR2 FRNRAP. V lost 6 bases to trimming and J lost 7 bases, with 16 bases between them. CDR3 length: 14 amino acids. The CDR3 loop is CASGVQGRANEQFF. The CDR3 bases are TGTGCTAGTGGGGTACAGGGCCGCGCTAATGAGCAGTTCTTC.

The chain has TRBV27 and TRBJ2-4, with TRBD2 as a possible D gene (6 bases). Trimming removed 5 bases from V and 8 bases from J, with 19 bases in between. The germline V gene encodes CDR1 MNHEY and CDR2 SMNVEV (reference sequence). This CDR3 contains 15 residues. CDR3 sequence: CASSPTGVAMDIQYF. CDR3 nucleotides: TGTGCCAGCAGTCCGACGGGAGTAGCTATGGACATTCAGTACTTC.

This clone was detected once. The chain employs TRBV28 and TRBJ1-2; TRBD1 matches at 7 bases. Looked up from germline, CDR1 is MDHEN and CDR2 is SYDVKM. With V trimmed by 3 bases and J by 4 bases, 5 bases remained unmatched. The CDR3 covers 14 residues. In DNA form, the CDR3 reads TGTGCCAGCAGTTTGGAGGGACAGCCCTATGGCTACACCTTC. Residues: CASSLEGQPYGYTF.

This chain links TRBV7-9 with TRBJ1-5; a weak D match, TRBD1 (6 bases). Germline CDR1 reads SEHNR; CDR2 reads FQNEAQ (reference sequence). The CDR3 runs 15 residues. V was cut by 1 base and J by 7 bases, with 14 bases left in between. The CDR3 is CASSLGRAGEQPQHF. CDR3 nucleotide sequence: TGTGCCAGCAGCTTAGGAAGGGCAGGGGAACAGCCCCAGCATTTT.

V and J are TRBV11-2 and TRBJ2-7, with unresolved D. V shed 0 bases and J shed 5 bases, with 5 bases lying between them. The CDR3 loop spans 12 amino acids. Germline V gene sequence: CDR1 SGHAT, CDR2 FQNNGV. Written as DNA, the CDR3 is TGTGCCAGCAGCTTAGATCTCCACGAGCAGTACTTC. Its translation: CASSLDLHEQYF.

The chain carries TRBV15 and TRBJ2-5; 12 bases align to TRBD1. Germline CDR1 and CDR2: LNHNV and YYDKDF (reference sequence). V was clipped by 0 bases and J by 5 bases; unmatched bases: 4. CDR3 length equals 16 residues. The CDR3 spells CATSREGDRGQETQYF. The CDR3 DNA follows: TGTGCCACCAGCAGAGAGGGGGACAGGGGGCAGGAGACCCAGTACTTC.

The chain uses TRBV25-1 and TRBJ2-4; maybe TRBD1 (7 bases). Germline loops: CDR1 MGHDK, CDR2 SYGVNS. The V end lost 6 bases, the J end lost 4 bases, and 22 bases lay between the germline ends. This CDR3 contains 17 residues. The CDR3 loop is CASSEVGGTGAKNIQYF. CDR3 nucleotides: TGTGCCAGCAGCGAAGTGGGGGGCACAGGGGCTAAAAACATTCAGTACTTC.

This chain's CDR3 is CASSFQNSYNEQFF. CDR3 sequence (DNA): TGTGCCAGCAGTTTCCAGAACTCCTACAATGAGCAGTTCTTC. The rearrangement links TRBV2 to TRBJ2-1; D uncertain. Germline V gene sequence: CDR1 SNHLY, CDR2 FYNNEI. Deletions cut 5 bases from V and 0 bases from J, with 8 bases between. The CDR3 is 14 residues long.

J is TRBJ1-2 and V is TRBV5-1, with 7 bases that match TRBD1. Germline CDR1 is SGHRS and CDR2 is YFSETQ. After removal of 5 bases from V and 4 bases from J, the junction contained 8 bases not matched to a gene. This CDR3 is built from 14 residues. CDR3 sequence: CASRGQTSGYGYTF. CDR3 nucleotide sequence: TGCGCCAGCAGGGGACAGACCTCTGGCTATGGCTACACCTTC.

This clone appeared once. The chain carries TRBV4-2 and TRBJ1-3; D gene uncertain. The V end was cut by 1 base, the J end by 0 bases, with 10 bases between. The CDR3 has 16 amino acids. Germline assignment: CDR1 LGHNA and CDR2 YNFKEQ. Written as DNA, the CDR3 is TGTGCCAGCAGCCAAGCCGGCGGGAGCTCTGGAAACACCATATATTTT. This encodes CASSQAGGSSGNTIYF.

A few counts support this clone. At one end the junction does not follow the germline gene, possibly because of a read error. The chain uses TRBV28 and TRBJ1-2; 10 bases are shared with TRBD1. The germline V gene encodes CDR1 MDHEN and CDR2 SYDVKM. This CDR3 comprises 14 residues. The CDR3 region is CASSLGPDRGQGYF. CDR3 in DNA: TGTGCCAGCAGCCTGGGGCCCGACAGGGGGCAGGGTTACTTC.

The chain recombines TRBV19 with TRBJ1-5; D is ambiguous. The CDR3 extends over 17 amino acids. V gave up 4 bases and J gave up 0 bases, with 16 bases separating them. CDR1 and CDR2 from the germline V gene are LNHDA and SQIVND (reference sequence). The CDR3: CASSTLLTFYSNQPQHF. In DNA form, the CDR3 reads TGTGCCAGTAGTACCCTCTTGACATTTTATAGCAATCAGCCCCAGCATTTT.

The chain carries TRBV28 and TRBJ1-5; D may be TRBD1 (6 bases). V was shortened by 6 bases and J by 1 base, with 19 bases between the two germline ends. The germline CDR1 and CDR2 sequences are MDHEN and SYDVKM. The CDR3 extends over 17 amino acids. As DNA, the CDR3 is TGTGCCAGCAGACTCAGGGCGGGGGGCTCGAGCAATCAGCCCCAGCATTTT. This encodes CASRLRAGGSSNQPQHF. The whole variable domain, remainder taken from reference TRBV28 and TRBJ1-5, is DVKVTQSSRYLVKRTGEKVFLECVQDMDHENMFWYRQDPGLGLRLIYFSYDVKMKEKGDIPEGYSVSREKKERFSLILESASTNQTSMYLCASRLRAGGSSNQPQHFGDGTRLSIL.

This clone was seen a handful of times. The chain carries TRBV6-1 and TRBJ1-5, with D maybe TRBD1 (5 bases). This CDR3 is 14 amino acids long. V was trimmed by 2 bases and J by 5 bases, leaving 10 bases between them. Germline V gives CDR1 MNHNS, CDR2 SASEGT. The CDR3: CASSEWGVDQPQHF. The CDR3 bases are TGTGCCAGCAGTGAATGGGGGGTTGATCAGCCCCAGCATTTT.

This chain uses TRBV7-2 with TRBJ2-1, with TRBD2 matching 14 bases. CDR1 and CDR2 from the germline V gene are SGHTA and FQGNSA. This CDR3 is built from 16 residues. V gave up 5 bases and J gave up 7 bases; unmatched junction bases: 7. CDR3 residues: CASSLRTSGRLNEQFF. CDR3 DNA sequence: TGTGCCAGCAGCCTCCGGACTAGCGGGAGGCTAAATGAGCAGTTCTTC.

The genes are TRBV19 and TRBJ2-2; no clear D. Germline V gene lookup returns CDR1 LNHDA and CDR2 SQIVND (reference sequence). The length of the CDR3 is 11 residues. The ends were cut back, 10 bases at V and 5 bases at J, with 8 bases in the middle. CDR3 nucleotides: TGTGCCACACGTACAACCGGGGAGCTGTTTTTT. Translating it yields CATRTTGELFF.

The gene calls are TRBV18 and TRBJ2-7; 10 bases map to TRBD1. The CDR3 contains 14 residues. V was pared by 6 bases and J by 2 bases, with 4 bases of the junction left unmatched. Per the germline V gene, CDR1 is KGHSH and CDR2 is LQKENI. The CDR3 nucleotides read TGTGCCAGCTCGCACGGGACAGGGGCCTACGAGCAGTACGTC. Its translation: CASSHGTGAYEQYV.

This CDR3 reads CASRPDRVRYQPQHF. The CDR3 bases are TGTGCCAGCAGGCCCGACAGGGTCAGGTATCAGCCCCAGCATTTT. The chain combines TRBV28 with TRBJ1-5; 7 bases match TRBD1. CDR3 size: 15 residues. J was trimmed by 5 bases and V by 6 bases; bases with no gene match: 10. CDR1 is MDHEN, CDR2 SYDVKM, per germline.

The chain is built from TRBV4-1 and TRBJ1-5; D remains ambiguous. V dropped 0 bases and J dropped 2 bases, with 8 bases sitting between them. Germline CDR1 reads MGHRA; CDR2 reads YSYEKL. The CDR3 consists of 15 residues. The CDR3 coding sequence is TGCGCCAGCAGCCAAGATCACGGTGGCAATCAGCCCCAGCATTTT. Translation gives CASSQDHGGNQPQHF.

The chain uses TRBV11-1 and TRBJ2-7; 8 bases are shared with TRBD2. Germline trimming cut 4 bases from V and 2 bases from J; bases unmatched to any gene: 7. This CDR3 is 15 amino acids long. The germline V gene has CDR1 SGHAT and CDR2 FQDESV (reference sequence). The CDR3 region has the DNA TGTGCCAGCAGCTCTATACTAGCGGACCCCTACGAGCAGTACTTC. This sequence encodes CASSSILADPYEQYF.

The V call is TRBV28, the J call TRBJ2-2; possible D gene TRBD1, 5 bases. The ends were cut back, 3 bases at V and 4 bases at J, with 9 bases in the middle. The CDR3 runs to 14 residues. Germline V gene sequence: CDR1 MDHEN, CDR2 SYDVKM. The CDR3 protein is CASSLGLGTGELFF. The CDR3 DNA sequence: TGTGCCAGCAGTTTGGGGCTCGGCACCGGGGAGCTGTTTTTT.

The J gene is TRBJ1-4, the V gene TRBV6-1; a possible D gene is TRBD1 (6 bases). The germline CDR1 and CDR2 sequences are MNHNS and SASEGT. The CDR3 consists of 15 residues. V was shortened by 4 bases and J by 2 bases, with 11 bases between the two germline ends. The CDR3 sequence is CASSGRQVTNEKLFF. CDR3 sequence (DNA): TGTGCCAGCAGTGGCCGACAGGTGACTAATGAAAAACTGTTTTTT.